The 27 T cell receptor beta chains below all came from one sample that was sequenced in a study of beta chain features in type 1 diabetes (dated by TCRdb to the late 2010s). The library was prepared using the immunoSEQ multiplex PCR assay. The entire isolated RNA was reverse transcribed using the High Capacity cDNA Reverse Transcription Kit, and thus expressed TCRB transcripts were sequenced. TCRdb carries this immuneACCESS record with in-frame sequences only. Its versions omit some clonotypes, under half of them owing to an unresolved V gene in the studies checked, with the rest unexplained. Present in this sample are about 340,000 clones, around an eighth of which were seen just once. The leading ten clones occupy around 0.016% of the sample. The study at large found these results: In all four CD4+ subsets, TCRB CDR3 length was moderately but significantly shorter in type 1 diabetes patients.

The antigens for these receptors are not known. Sequenced material: naive CD4+ T cells from blood. The cell subset or site label corresponds to: true naive CD4+ T cells. The source of these receptors is a woman between 18 and 29 years old with type 1 diabetes.

The genes are TRBV7-9 and TRBJ2-5; 8 bases line up with TRBD2. The V segment lost 2 bases and the J segment 5 bases; nucleotides outside the gene matches: 10. Germline V gene sequence: CDR1 SEHNR, CDR2 FQNEAQ (reference sequence). The CDR3 runs 16 residues. The CDR3 sequence is CASSLLAGGSPETQYF. The CDR3 nucleotides are TGTGCCAGCAGCTTACTTGCGGGAGGATCCCCGGAGACCCAGTACTTC.

On this clone: Other DNA sequences in this sample translate to the same CDR3. The rearrangement links TRBV9 to TRBJ2-3; D unclear. CDR1 and CDR2 (germline): SGDLS, YYNGEE. V lost 0 bases and J 4 bases, leaving 6 bases between the germline ends. The CDR3 is 13 residues long. The CDR3 protein is CASSVVSADTQYF. DNA for the CDR3: TGTGCCAGCAGCGTAGTGTCCGCAGATACGCAGTATTTT.

This clone was seen only a few times. The chain couples TRBV7-9 to TRBJ2-1; no definite D call. The CDR3 covers 12 residues. Between the trimmed V and J ends, which lost 7 bases and 2 bases, there was a span of 6 bases. Germline CDR1 is SEHNR and CDR2 is FQNEAQ (reference sequence). The CDR3 sequence: CASTLAYNEQFF. The DNA for the CDR3 is TGTGCCAGCACCCTAGCCTACAATGAGCAGTTCTTC.

This clone has just a few counts. Other DNA sequences of this sample code for an identical CDR3. The V and J genes are TRBV28 and TRBJ2-7, with D perhaps TRBD1 (5 bases). The CDR3 is 12 amino acids. V lost 5 bases and J 4 bases, leaving 9 bases between the germline ends. CDR1 is MDHEN and CDR2 is SYDVKM in the germline V gene. CDR3 coding DNA: TGTGCCAGCAGTCCAGACAGTTACGAGCAGTACTTC. It translates to CASSPDSYEQYF.

There are a few counts of this clone. This chain uses TRBV6-5 with TRBJ2-7; TRBD1 might be the D (5 bases). Germline-derived CDR1 and CDR2 are MNHEY and SVGAGI. V dropped 6 bases and J dropped 0 bases, with 15 bases sitting between them. The CDR3 spans 15 residues. CDR3 nucleotides: TGTGCCAGCAGATCCTTGGGGCGGTTCTCCTACGAGCAGTACGTC. It is translated as CASRSLGRFSYEQYV.

This clone has a handful of counts. J is TRBJ1-1 and V is TRBV2; 9 nucleotides line up with TRBD1. Germline trimming cut 6 bases from V and 6 bases from J; bases unmatched to any gene: 8. The germline gives CDR1 SNHLY, CDR2 FYNNEI. The CDR3 spans 14 residues. CDR3 nucleotides: TGTGCCAGCAGCTGGGACAGGGCGGTCGCTGAAGCTTTCTTT. This codes for CASSWDRAVAEAFF.

This rearrangement joins TRBV7-4 to TRBJ2-4; D might be TRBD1 (6 bases). The CDR3 covers 16 residues. The V end was cut by 6 bases, the J end by 0 bases, with 15 bases between. From germline, CDR1 is SGHVT and CDR2 SQSDAQ. CDR3 in amino acids: CASRPTGIIAKNIQYF. CDR3 DNA: TGTGCCAGCAGGCCGACAGGAATAATAGCCAAAAACATTCAGTACTTC. The full variable domain, completed using reference TRBV7-4 and TRBJ2-4, is GAGVSQSPRYKVAKRGRDVALRCDSISGHVTLYWYRQTLGQGSEVLTYSQSDAQRDKSGRPSGRFSAERPERSVSTLKIQRTEQGDSAVYLCASRPTGIIAKNIQYFGAGTRLSVL.

This clone has only a few counts. V is TRBV5-1 and J is TRBJ2-3, with D maybe TRBD2 (6 bases). Germline values: CDR1 SGHRS, CDR2 YFSETQ. This CDR3 is built from 14 residues. Trimming removed 3 bases at V and 4 bases at J, with 12 bases between. CDR3 region: CASSWAGQSDTQYF. CDR3 coding DNA: TGCGCCAGCAGCTGGGCGGGGCAGTCAGATACGCAGTATTTT.

The chain uses TRBV7-2 and TRBJ2-3; D remains unclear. V was cut by 2 bases and J by 0 bases, with 9 bases left in between. This CDR3 contains 15 residues. Germline V gives CDR1 SGHTA, CDR2 FQGNSA. CDR3 protein: CASSLLLVSTDTQYF. The CDR3 DNA reads TGTGCCAGCAGCTTACTTCTAGTGAGCACAGATACGCAGTATTTT.

This clone was detected a few times. The chain has TRBV6-5 and TRBJ2-2, with 7 bases that match TRBD1. The CDR3 is 13 amino acids. Germline V gene lookup returns CDR1 MNHEY and CDR2 SVGAGI. V was pared by 6 bases and J by 6 bases, with 4 bases of the junction left unmatched. CDR3 region: CASSDRDAGELFF. The CDR3 region has the DNA TGTGCCAGCAGCGACAGGGACGCCGGGGAGCTGTTTTTT.

This chain links TRBV11-2 with TRBJ2-1; TRBD2 matches at 8 bases. Trimming cost V 6 bases and J 6 bases; bases outside gene matches: 13. The germline V gene encodes CDR1 SGHAT and CDR2 FQNNGV. CDR3 length equals 16 residues. The CDR3 DNA follows: TGTGCCAGCAGTCAATTGGCGGGACTAGGCGGCAATGAGCAGTTCTTC. Its translation is CASSQLAGLGGNEQFF. The full variable domain, its missing parts supplied by reference TRBV11-2 and TRBJ2-1, is EAGVAQSPRYKIIEKRQSVAFWCNPISGHATLYWYQQILGQGPKLLIQFQNNGVVDDSQLPKDRFSAERLKGVDSTLKIQPAKLEDSAVYLCASSQLAGLGGNEQFFGPGTRLTVL.

The V call is TRBV27, the J call TRBJ2-3; TRBD1 matches at 11 bases. V was clipped by 2 bases and J by 3 bases; unmatched bases: 7. The germline V gene encodes CDR1 MNHEY and CDR2 SMNVEV (reference sequence). The CDR3 spans 17 residues. CDR3 sequence reads: CASSLGRGQGGTDTQYF. The CDR3 nucleotides read TGTGCCAGCAGTTTAGGTCGGGGACAGGGGGGAACAGATACGCAGTATTTT.

The chain employs TRBV18 and TRBJ2-1, with 7 bases fitting TRBD1. The CDR3 is made up of 14 amino acids. The junction had 2 bases not matched to a gene; V was cut back by 0 bases and J by 6 bases. CDR1 is KGHSH and CDR2 is LQKENI in the germline V gene. The DNA of the CDR3 is TGTGCCAGCTCACCACCTGGGACAGCCAATGAGCAGTTCTTC. Translated, it gives CASSPPGTANEQFF.

CDR3: CAWSPQTLAKNIQYF. The CDR3 DNA is TGTGCCTGGAGTCCCCAGACATTAGCCAAAAACATTCAGTACTTC. V gene TRBV30 combines with J gene TRBJ2-4; no firm D call. The CDR3 covers 15 residues. Trimming stripped 2 bases from V and 0 bases from J, with 11 bases between. Germline V gene data show CDR1 as GTSNPN and CDR2 as SVGIG (reference sequence).

This clone has more than one count but fewer than ten. At the DNA level, this CDR3 is encoded by other sequences in the same sample as well. This chain joins TRBV9 and TRBJ1-2; no firm D call. The germline V gene has CDR1 SGDLS and CDR2 YYNGEE. The CDR3 length is 13 residues. Deletions cut 2 bases from V and 1 base from J, with 6 bases between. DNA of the CDR3: TGTGCCAGCAGCGTTCGAGGTAACTATGGCTACACCTTC. Translated, it gives CASSVRGNYGYTF. The variable domain in full, with the rest retrieved from reference TRBV9 and TRBJ1-2, is DSGVTQTPKHLITATGQRVTLRCSPRSGDLSVYWYQQSLDQGLQFLIQYYNGEERAKGNILERFSAQQFPDLHSELNLSSLELGDSALYFCASSVRGNYGYTFGSGTRLTVV.

V gene TRBV7-2 combines with J gene TRBJ1-2; 10 bases are a match to TRBD1. Germline CDR1 and CDR2: SGHTA and FQGNSA. V shed 0 bases, J shed 8 bases, and the junction held 12 bases outside the gene matches. This CDR3 contains 17 residues. The CDR3 DNA reads TGTGCCAGCAGCTTAGCTCTGACAGGGGGCGTTAGGCGAGGCTACACCTTC. Its translation is CASSLALTGGVRRGYTF.

Only a few counts were recorded for this clone. This chain joins TRBV5-1 and TRBJ2-7; possible D gene TRBD2, 7 bases. Germline CDR1 is SGHRS and CDR2 is YFSETQ. The CDR3 consists of 14 residues. Trimming pared 3 bases from V and 2 bases from J, leaving 12 bases between. As DNA, the CDR3 is TGCGCCAGCAGCTCAAGGGGGACTACCTACGAGCAGTACTTC. Translation: CASSSRGTTYEQYF.

Here the CDR3 DNA reads TGTGCCAGTAGTCAGAAGATTTACAATGAGCAGTTCTTC. Protein product: CASSQKIYNEQFF. This chain uses TRBV19 with TRBJ2-1; D not resolved. Trimming pared 5 bases from V and 4 bases from J, leaving 9 bases between. The CDR3 has 13 residues. Per germline, CDR1 LNHDA and CDR2 SQIVND (reference sequence). Combining the CDR3 with reference TRBV19 and TRBJ2-1 gives the whole variable domain DGGITQSPKYLFRKEGQNVTLSCEQNLNHDAMYWYRQDPGQGLRLIYYSQIVNDFQKGDIAEGYSVSREKKESFPLTVTSAQKNPTAFYLCASSQKIYNEQFFGPGTRLTVL.

This rearrangement joins TRBV19 to TRBJ2-7, with TRBD2 as a possible D gene (6 bases). Germline CDR1 reads LNHDA; CDR2 reads SQIVND (reference sequence). Trimming took off 5 bases at V and 2 bases at J, with 13 bases between the two ends. The CDR3 contains 14 residues. The CDR3 sequence: CASSRDSGAYEQYF. The DNA for the CDR3 is TGTGCCAGTAGTCGGGACTCCGGGGCCTACGAGCAGTACTTC. Supplemented by reference TRBV19 and TRBJ2-7, the full variable domain reads DGGITQSPKYLFRKEGQNVTLSCEQNLNHDAMYWYRQDPGQGLRLIYYSQIVNDFQKGDIAEGYSVSREKKESFPLTVTSAQKNPTAFYLCASSRDSGAYEQYFGPGTRLTVT.

The table lists this clone with a few counts. The genes are TRBV27 and TRBJ1-1; TRBD1 agrees at 9 bases. The CDR3 loop spans 14 amino acids. Per the germline V gene, CDR1 is MNHEY and CDR2 is SMNVEV (reference sequence). The trim removed 3 bases at V and 2 bases at J, leaving 1 base unmatched. The CDR3 reads CASSLDRGNTEAFF. DNA of the CDR3: TGTGCCAGCAGTTTGGACAGGGGAAACACTGAAGCTTTCTTT.

The chain uses TRBV30 and TRBJ1-2; D ambiguous. CDR3 size: 13 residues. Deletions cut 7 bases from V and 1 base from J, with 13 bases between. Germline V gene sequence: CDR1 GTSNPN, CDR2 SVGIG (reference sequence). CDR3 loop: CASNRDNNYGYTF. CDR3 DNA sequence: TGTGCCTCCAACCGCGATAATAACTATGGCTACACCTTC.

The chain has TRBV5-1 and TRBJ1-2, with 8 positions matching TRBD1. Germline V gene lookup returns CDR1 SGHRS and CDR2 YFSETQ. Losses at the gene ends were 2 bases for V and 6 bases for J; bases not matched to a gene: 3. The CDR3 extends over 13 amino acids. CDR3 DNA sequence: TGCGCCAGCAGCTTTGACAGGGGTGATGGCTACACCTTC. Protein: CASSFDRGDGYTF.

This clone was picked up a small number of times. The chain combines TRBV30 with TRBJ2-1, with 9 bases identical to TRBD1. CDR3 length: 13 residues. Germline V gene sequence: CDR1 GTSNPN, CDR2 SVGIG (reference sequence). V lost 2 bases to trimming and J lost 8 bases; unmatched junction nucleotides: 4. This CDR3 is CAWSLGQGYEQFF. CDR3 in DNA: TGTGCCTGGAGTTTGGGACAGGGCTATGAGCAGTTCTTC.

The table lists this clone with a few counts. V and J are TRBV5-1 and TRBJ2-6, with D unclear. V was pared by 0 bases and J by 2 bases, with 6 bases between. The germline gives CDR1 SGHRS, CDR2 YFSETQ. CDR3 size: 15 residues. CDR3 nucleotide sequence: TGCGCCAGCAGCTTGGGCAACACTGGGGCCAACGTCCTGACTTTC. Translating gives CASSLGNTGANVLTF.

This clone was seen a few times. The CDR3 DNA reads as TGTGCCAGCAGTCTGAACAGAAGAGAAGCTTTCTTT. Amino acids: CASSLNRREAFF. V is TRBV28 and J is TRBJ1-1; D unresolved. Deletions cut 5 bases from V and 8 bases from J, with 12 bases between. Germline V gene data show CDR1 as MDHEN and CDR2 as SYDVKM. The CDR3 has 12 amino acids.

The chain has TRBV7-2 and TRBJ1-2; possibly TRBD1 for D (5 bases). The ends were cut back, 5 bases at V and 4 bases at J, with 11 bases in the middle. Looked up from germline, CDR1 is SGHTA and CDR2 is FQGNSA. The CDR3 totals 13 residues. In DNA, the CDR3 is TGTGCCAGCAGCCTCGGGGGGATCTATGGCTACACCTTC. Its protein is CASSLGGIYGYTF.

The rearrangement uses TRBV9 and TRBJ2-6; tentatively, D is TRBD2 (5 bases). The CDR3 contains 16 residues. Germline CDR1 SGDLS, CDR2 YYNGEE. The germline V and J ends were trimmed by 3 bases and 1 base, with 11 bases remaining between them. The CDR3: CASSGQGGSGANVLTF. CDR3 nucleotides: TGTGCCAGCAGCGGACAAGGAGGTTCTGGGGCCAACGTCCTGACTTTC.